Listed below are T cell receptor beta chains from one sample, sequenced in a study of blood T cell repertoires in COVID-19. TCRdb's table, derived via immunoSEQ multiplex PCR, lists solely in-frame clones and lacks some. This sample has 120,000 to 150,000 clones, with 80% to 90% found just once. Sequencing used peripheral blood. Receptors originate from a woman between 55 and 75 years old with COVID-19, enrolled during active disease. The CDR3 runs from the conserved cysteine through the conserved F or W. The D gene is left open where the match is weak. Some rows mark clone size as missing; the rest say once, few, many or name a class of expanded clone.

TRBV27	NA	NA	TRBJ1-6	CASSDRSFNSPLHF	TGTGCCAGCAGTGACAGGTCATTTAATTCACCCCTCCACTTT
TRBV29-1	NA	NA	TRBJ2-3	CSARPGGSSTDTQYF	TGCAGCGCGCGACCAGGGGGGTCTAGCACAGATACGCAGTATTTT
TRBV11-3	NA	NA	TRBJ1-2	CASSLGGDGYTF	TGTGCCAGCAGCTTGGGAGGGGATGGCTACACCTTC
TRBV7-9	NA	NA	TRBJ1-4	CASSLAASSNEKLFF	TGTGCCAGCAGCTTAGCGGCCTCAAGTAATGAAAAACTGTTTTTT
TRBV7-2	NA	TRBD2	TRBJ2-3	CASSLVSGGTDTQYF	TGTGCCAGCAGCTTAGTTAGCGGGGGTACAGATACGCAGTATTTT
TRBV30	NA	NA	TRBJ1-4	CAWSSDSRVNEKLFF	TGTGCCTGGAGTTCGGACAGTCGGGTTAATGAAAAACTGTTTTTT
TRBV6-6	NA	TRBD2	TRBJ2-2	CASSPTIAGGTLNTGELFF	TGTGCCAGCAGTCCAACAATAGCGGGGGGGACCCTGAACACCGGGGAGCTGTTTTTT
TRBV19	NA	NA	TRBJ1-1	CATTEAIQNTEAFF	TGTGCAACCACGGAGGCGATTCAGAACACTGAAGCTTTCTTT
TRBV11-2	NA	TRBD1	TRBJ2-7	CASSTQKRTGGAYEQYF	TGTGCCAGCAGCACCCAAAAAAGGACAGGGGGCGCCTACGAGCAGTACTTC
TRBV7-3	NA	TRBD2	TRBJ2-3	CASSPGFSGDTQYF	TGTGCCAGCAGCCCTGGGTTTAGCGGGGATACGCAGTATTTT
TRBV30	NA	NA	TRBJ2-1	CAWNRIRGNEQFF	TGTGCCTGGAACAGAATTAGAGGGAACGAGCAGTTCTTC
TRBV19	NA	TRBD1	TRBJ1-1	CASSKPLGTGVWTEAFF	TGTGCCAGTAGTAAGCCCCTCGGGACAGGGGTTTGGACTGAAGCTTTCTTT
TRBV6-6	NA	NA	TRBJ1-2	CASSTGSVNYGYTF	TGTGCCAGCAGTACAGGGAGTGTTAACTATGGCTACACCTTC
TRBV29-1	once	TRBD1	TRBJ1-1	CSVAYPGQLITEAFF	TGCAGCGTCGCATATCCGGGACAGTTGATCACTGAAGCTTTCTTT
TRBV14	few	NA	TRBJ2-2	CASSRNRDTGELFF	TGTGCCAGCAGCCGGAACAGGGATACCGGGGAGCTGTTTTTT
TRBV7-2	NA	NA	TRBJ1-2	CASSLVDRMGYGYTF	TGTGCCAGCAGCTTAGTTGACAGAATGGGCTATGGCTACACCTTC
TRBV24-1	NA	NA	TRBJ2-1	CATSASGPEQFF	TGTGCCACCAGTGCATCAGGGCCTGAGCAGTTCTTC
TRBV6-5	NA	NA	TRBJ2-4	CASSFSGAAKNIQYF	TGTGCCAGCAGTTTCTCGGGGGCGGCCAAAAACATTCAGTACTTC
TRBV5-1	NA	NA	TRBJ2-4	CASSLVAESQNIQYF	TGCGCCAGCAGCTTGGTAGCGGAAAGCCAAAACATTCAGTACTTC
TRBV2	NA	NA	TRBJ1-2	CASSGQGYGYTF	TGTGCCAGCAGTGGGCAGGGCTATGGCTACACCTTC
TRBV3-1/TRBV3-2	NA	NA	TRBJ1-4	CASSPRLAIPGEKLFF	TGTGCCAGCAGCCCCCGCCTTGCAATACCAGGAGAAAAACTGTTTTTT
TRBV30	NA	NA	TRBJ1-3	CALTRGGSGNTIYF	TGTGCCTTGACCAGAGGGGGATCCGGAAACACCATATATTTT
TRBV21-1	NA	NA	TRBJ1-2	CASSKKGATYGYTF	TGTGCCAGCAGCAAAAAGGGGGCGACCTATGGCTACACCTTC
TRBV4-1	NA	TRBD2	TRBJ2-1	CASSQDPTSGGFNEQFF	TGCGCCAGCAGCCAAGATCCTACTAGCGGGGGGTTCAATGAGCAGTTCTTC
TRBV9	NA	NA	TRBJ2-1	CASSVEGLEQFF	TGTGCCAGCAGCGTAGAGGGGCTTGAGCAGTTCTTC
TRBV14	NA	TRBD1	TRBJ1-2	CASTTGTGGALSGYTF	TGTGCCAGCACTACCGGGACAGGGGGCGCATTAAGCGGCTACACCTTC
TRBV12-3/TRBV12-4	few	TRBD1	TRBJ1-2	CASSPTTGQGYTF	TGTGCCAGCAGTCCCACGACAGGGCAAGGCTACACCTTC
TRBV5-4	NA	TRBD1	TRBJ2-7	CASSLGQGFEQYF	TGTGCCAGCAGCTTGGGACAGGGGTTCGAGCAGTACTTC
TRBV5-6	once	NA	TRBJ2-1	CASSFNFGGQGGYNEQFF	TGTGCCAGCAGCTTTAATTTTGGGGGGCAGGGAGGGTACAATGAGCAGTTCTTC
TRBV6-5	NA	NA	TRBJ2-7	CASSYSPSAYEQYF	TGTGCCAGCAGTTACTCCCCGTCCGCCTACGAGCAGTACTTC
TRBV5-6	NA	NA	TRBJ1-5	CASSLSYSNQPQHF	TGTGCCAGCAGCTTGTCCTATAGCAATCAGCCCCAGCATTTT
TRBV2	NA	TRBD1	TRBJ1-5	CASSAGTGGYSNQPQHF	TGTGCCAGCAGTGCGGGGACAGGCGGATATAGCAATCAGCCCCAGCATTTT
TRBV2	few	TRBD2	TRBJ2-7	CASSDGADGGAVFEQYF	TGTGCCAGCAGTGATGGAGCCGACGGGGGGGCGGTATTCGAGCAGTACTTC
TRBV21-1	few	NA	TRBJ2-1	CASSKARIAGVDNEQFF	TGTGCCAGCAGCAAAGCCCGAATAGCGGGGGTGGACAATGAGCAGTTCTTC
TRBV5-1	NA	TRBD2	TRBJ2-1	CASSTTSGAWNEQFF	TGCGCCAGCAGCACCACTAGCGGGGCTTGGAATGAGCAGTTCTTC
TRBV4-2	NA	NA	TRBJ2-3	CASSPSGSARDTQYF	TGTGCCAGCAGCCCCTCCGGGTCAGCCAGAGATACGCAGTATTTT
TRBV5-4	NA	NA	TRBJ2-3	CASSLDGGPTDTQYF	TGTGCCAGCAGCTTGGACGGGGGGCCCACAGATACGCAGTATTTT
TRBV5-6	NA	NA	TRBJ1-4	CASSLNRGYDEKLFF	TGTGCCAGCAGCTTGAATAGGGGGTACGATGAAAAACTGTTTTTT
TRBV7-3	NA	NA	TRBJ1-1	CASSFTPSSTNTEAFF	TGTGCCAGCAGCTTTACTCCCTCCTCCACGAACACTGAAGCTTTCTTT
TRBV20-1	once	TRBD1	TRBJ1-6	CSADRDSPLHF	TGCAGTGCTGACAGGGATTCACCCCTCCACTTT
TRBV6-2/TRBV6-3	NA	NA	TRBJ2-1	CASSTFMNEQFF	TGTGCCAGCAGTACTTTTATGAATGAGCAGTTCTTC
TRBV28	NA	TRBD1	TRBJ1-1	CASRYPGGMNTEAFF	TGTGCCAGCAGATATCCAGGGGGGATGAACACTGAAGCTTTCTTT
TRBV14	NA	NA	TRBJ1-3	CASSQARASGNTIYF	TGTGCCAGCAGCCAAGCGAGGGCCTCTGGAAACACCATATATTTT
TRBV7-2	NA	NA	TRBJ2-5	CASSLGVYQQETQYF	TGTGCCAGCAGCTTAGGAGTCTACCAACAAGAGACCCAGTACTTC
TRBV19	NA	TRBD1	TRBJ1-1	CASSTLGTGGGLNTEAFF	TGTGCCAGTAGTACCCTTGGGACAGGGGGCGGCCTGAACACTGAAGCTTTCTTT